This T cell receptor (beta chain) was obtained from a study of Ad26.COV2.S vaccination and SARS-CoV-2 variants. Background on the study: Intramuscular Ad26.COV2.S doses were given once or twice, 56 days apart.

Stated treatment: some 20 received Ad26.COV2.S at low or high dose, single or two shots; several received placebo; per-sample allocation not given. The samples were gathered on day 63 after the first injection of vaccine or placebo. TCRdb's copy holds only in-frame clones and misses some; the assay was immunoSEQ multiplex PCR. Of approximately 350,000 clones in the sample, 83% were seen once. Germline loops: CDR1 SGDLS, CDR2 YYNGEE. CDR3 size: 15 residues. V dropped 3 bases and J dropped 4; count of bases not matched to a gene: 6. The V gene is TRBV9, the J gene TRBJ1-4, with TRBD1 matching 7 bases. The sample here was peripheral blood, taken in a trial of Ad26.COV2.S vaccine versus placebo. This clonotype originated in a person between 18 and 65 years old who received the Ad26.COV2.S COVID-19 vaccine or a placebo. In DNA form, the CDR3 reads TGTGCCAGCAGCGCCAGGACAGGCGGTAATGAAAAACTGTTTTTT. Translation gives CASSARTGGNEKLFF.